The 32 T cell receptor beta chains presented below share a single source sample, sequenced in a study of shared clonotypes between healthy human individuals (dated by TCRdb to the early 2020s). The library was built by means of the immunoSEQ multiplex PCR assay. Entries here come from immuneACCESS through TCRdb and include only in-frame sequences with V and J called. Some clones fail to appear in such tables; in the studies checked, an unresolved V gene covers under half of the shortfall, and the cause of the remainder is unknown. Present in this sample are around 2.3 million clones, under 97% of which were seen just once. In total, the top ten clones hold approximately 0.13% of the sample. Sequenced: naive CD4+ T cells sorted from blood. This specimen's cell subset or site label, per the study, means: CD45RA+ positively selected. The receptors come from a man between 18 and 35 years old in good health.

In DNA form, the CDR3 reads TGTGCCAGCAGCTTAGTGGGTCCAGGCCTAGGAGGCTACACCTTC. Translation gives CASSLVGPGLGGYTF. V usage is TRBV7-8 and J usage is TRBJ1-2; D gene ambiguous. There are 15 residues in the CDR3. The V end was cut by 1 base, the J end by 8 bases, with 17 bases between. Germline CDR1 SGHVS, CDR2 FQNEAQ.

The chain combines TRBV25-1 with TRBJ2-7; 10 positions agree with TRBD1. The CDR3 contains 17 residues. J lost 3 bases, V lost 1 base, and 9 bases had no gene match. CDR1 and CDR2 from the germline V gene are MGHDK and SYGVNS. The chain's CDR3 is CASSESVGTGVLYEQYF. As DNA, the CDR3 is TGTGCCAGCAGTGAATCCGTAGGGACAGGGGTGCTCTACGAGCAGTACTTC.

The DNA for the CDR3 is TGTGCCAGCAGCGGATTGGGACTAGCGGGGGCCCTCTCCTACAATGAGCAGTTCTTC. It translates to CASSGLGLAGALSYNEQFF. This sequence joins TRBV13 and TRBJ2-1; 14 nucleotides agree with TRBD2. Germline V gene data show CDR1 as PRHDT and CDR2 as FYEKMQ (reference sequence). The ends lost 5 bases at V and 0 bases at J; junction bases unmatched: 9. This CDR3 has 19 residues.

This chain links TRBV6-6 with TRBJ1-2; TRBD1 matches at 8 bases. With 3 bases clipped from V and 6 bases from J, the junction kept 12 bases outside the gene matches. The CDR3 sequence is 16 residues long. Germline V lookup: CDR1 MNHNY, CDR2 SVGAGI (reference sequence). The CDR3 spells CASSYGAATGENGYTF. The DNA of the CDR3 is TGTGCCAGCAGTTATGGGGCCGCGACAGGGGAGAATGGCTACACCTTC.

The chain recombines TRBV30 with TRBJ2-5; D unclear. There are 14 residues in the CDR3. Trimming stripped 0 bases from V and 4 bases from J, with 12 bases between. CDR1 is GTSNPN and CDR2 is SVGIG in the germline V gene (reference sequence). In DNA, the CDR3 is TGTGCCTGGAGTGTAGGAACTCAAAGAGAGACCCAGTACTTC. Translating gives CAWSVGTQRETQYF.

The chain links TRBV12-5 to TRBJ1-5, with TRBD1 matching 8 bases. The length of the CDR3 is 14 residues. Germline CDR1 reads LGHNT; CDR2 reads FRNRAP. Trimming removed 6 bases from V and 4 bases from J; junction bases left unmatched: 5. CDR3 nucleotide sequence: TGTGCTAGTGGCCCCGGGACAGGAAATCAGCCCCAGCATTTT. It translates to CASGPGTGNQPQHF.

The chain combines TRBV30 with TRBJ2-7; D is undetermined. Germline assignment: CDR1 GTSNPN and CDR2 SVGIG (reference sequence). The length of the CDR3 is 12 residues. V gave up 5 bases and J gave up 5 bases, with 13 bases separating them. This CDR3 is CAWDFGRDEQYF. The CDR3 DNA sequence: TGTGCCTGGGACTTTGGAAGGGACGAGCAGTACTTC.

The chain carries TRBV6-5 and TRBJ1-2; tentatively, D is TRBD1 (5 bases). V was cut by 7 bases and J by 8 bases, with 23 bases left in between. From germline, CDR1 is MNHEY and CDR2 SVGAGI. The CDR3 has 15 amino acids. CDR3 protein: CASIKSGIGGNGYTF. The CDR3 coding sequence is TGTGCCAGCATTAAATCAGGGATCGGGGGGAACGGCTACACCTTC.

This sequence joins TRBV7-2 and TRBJ2-5, with D unresolved. Germline CDR1 SGHTA, CDR2 FQGNSA. Trimming pared 3 bases from V and 5 bases from J, leaving 7 bases between. There are 12 residues in the CDR3. The CDR3 coding sequence is TGTGCCAGCAGCTTCGCGAGGGAGACCCAGTACTTC. Amino acids: CASSFARETQYF.

The rearrangement joins TRBV7-9 to TRBJ2-1; the D gene could be TRBD1 or TRBD2 (6 bases each). Germline CDR1 SEHNR, CDR2 FQNEAQ (reference sequence). V was trimmed by 5 bases and J by 2 bases, leaving 10 bases between them. The CDR3 sequence is 14 residues long. In DNA form, the CDR3 reads TGTGCCAGCAGCCTCGGGGGCCCCTACAATGAGCAGTTCTTC. Encoded protein: CASSLGGPYNEQFF.

Notes on this clone: Within the sample, other DNA sequences also encode this same CDR3. The CDR3 sequence is CASSYSGWTEAFF. Written as DNA, the CDR3 is TGTGCCAGCAGTTACTCAGGTTGGACTGAAGCTTTCTTT. The chain couples TRBV6-5 to TRBJ1-1; D unclear. The CDR3 has 13 amino acids. Germline values: CDR1 MNHEY, CDR2 SVGAGI. V was clipped by 0 bases and J by 5 bases, with 7 bases between them.

This chain joins TRBV2 and TRBJ1-6; D is unresolved. This CDR3 has 13 residues. Between the trimmed V and J ends, which lost 8 bases and 8 bases, there was a span of 13 bases. Germline assignment: CDR1 SNHLY and CDR2 FYNNEI. The CDR3 reads CASLAFGDSPLHF. The CDR3 DNA follows: TGTGCCAGCCTCGCCTTCGGAGATTCACCCCTCCACTTT.

The chain couples TRBV27 to TRBJ2-7, with D tentatively TRBD1 (6 bases). Between the trimmed V and J ends, which lost 5 bases and 2 bases, there was a span of 13 bases. Germline V CDR1 and CDR2: MNHEY, SMNVEV (reference sequence). The CDR3 extends over 14 amino acids. The CDR3 nucleotides are TGTGCCAGCAGTCCCCGGGACAAACCCTACGAGCAGTACTTC. Its protein is CASSPRDKPYEQYF.

The chain carries TRBV18 and TRBJ1-5; tentatively, D is TRBD1 (5 bases). The germline CDR1 and CDR2 sequences are KGHSH and LQKENI. This CDR3 contains 15 residues. V was cut by 2 bases and J by 2 bases, with 10 bases left in between. In DNA form, the CDR3 reads TGTGCCAGCTCACCAGGGACGTCCGGCAATCAGCCCCAGCATTTT. Protein: CASSPGTSGNQPQHF.

This sequence joins TRBV5-1 and TRBJ2-5; 9 positions agree with TRBD1. V was clipped by 0 bases and J by 4 bases; unmatched bases: 7. This CDR3 is 16 amino acids long. The germline CDR1 and CDR2 sequences are SGHRS and YFSETQ. In DNA form, the CDR3 reads TGCGCCAGCAGCTTGGACCGGGACAGGGTAGGAGAGACCCAGTACTTC. The encoded protein is CASSLDRDRVGETQYF.

The CDR3 sequence is CASSPRRGPDTQYF. The CDR3 nucleotides read TGCGCCAGCAGCCCGAGGAGGGGACCAGATACGCAGTATTTT. The chain is built from TRBV4-1 and TRBJ2-3; a possible D gene is TRBD2 (6 bases). Trimming took 4 bases from V and 4 from J, leaving 12 bases between them. This CDR3 has 14 amino acids. Germline-derived CDR1 and CDR2 are MGHRA and YSYEKL.

As DNA, the CDR3 is TGTGCCAGCAGTTCCTGGGGAGGGGGGACCACCGAGCAGTACTTC. Translating gives CASSSWGGGTTEQYF. The V and J genes are TRBV6-5 and TRBJ2-7; D is perhaps TRBD2 (7 bases). The CDR3 runs to 15 residues. Germline V CDR1 and CDR2: MNHEY, SVGAGI. V lost 4 bases and J 6 bases, leaving 19 bases between the germline ends.

The chain has TRBV25-1 and TRBJ2-7, with D hard to call. Germline V gives CDR1 MGHDK, CDR2 SYGVNS. The CDR3 contains 13 residues. V lost 3 bases and J lost 2, with 8 bases in between. CDR3 DNA sequence: TGTGCCAGCAGTGATGACCCGCCCTACGAGCAGTACTTC. Residues: CASSDDPPYEQYF.

The genes are TRBV10-3 and TRBJ2-7; D is tentatively TRBD1 or TRBD2 (6 bases each). V was shortened by 6 bases and J by 3 bases, with 21 bases between the two germline ends. Germline assignment: CDR1 ENHRY and CDR2 SYGVKD. The CDR3 has 16 residues. CDR3: CAISGGRGVGSYEQYF. The CDR3 DNA follows: TGTGCCATCAGCGGGGGCCGGGGTGTGGGGAGCTACGAGCAGTACTTC.

The chain joins TRBV20-1 to TRBJ2-1; unclear D gene. Per the germline V gene, CDR1 is DFQATT and CDR2 is SNEGSKA (reference sequence). This CDR3 comprises 11 residues. Trimming removed 3 bases from V and 6 bases from J, with 6 bases in between. The CDR3: CSASKGNEQFF. CDR3 bases: TGCAGTGCTAGTAAGGGCAATGAGCAGTTCTTC.

As to this clone: In the same sample, other DNA sequences code for this CDR3. V gene TRBV6-5 combines with J gene TRBJ1-5; no clear D. This CDR3 has 14 amino acids. Germline V lookup: CDR1 MNHEY, CDR2 SVGAGI. With 0 bases removed from V and 5 bases from J, the gap between germline ends came to 8 bases. The CDR3 DNA is TGTGCCAGCAGTTACTCGAGGTGGGATCAGCCCCAGCATTTT. Translated, it gives CASSYSRWDQPQHF.

The chain joins TRBV7-8 to TRBJ2-3; 10 bases fit TRBD2. The CDR3 contains 19 residues. Germline values: CDR1 SGHVS, CDR2 FQNEAQ. Trimming removed 1 base from V and 2 bases from J; junction bases left unmatched: 12. CDR3 amino acids: CASSLGYGQAGGHTDTQYF. DNA for the CDR3: TGTGCCAGCAGCTTAGGTTACGGGCAAGCGGGAGGGCACACAGATACGCAGTATTTT.

The chain combines TRBV2 with TRBJ1-2; 9 bases match TRBD1. There are 14 residues in the CDR3. Germline V lookup: CDR1 SNHLY, CDR2 FYNNEI. Trimming at V came to 6 bases and at J to 6 bases, leaving 8 bases not matched to a gene. This CDR3 reads CASRHRDRVHGYTF. As DNA, the CDR3 is TGTGCCAGCAGGCACAGGGACAGGGTCCATGGCTACACCTTC.

The chain uses TRBV12-5 and TRBJ2-2, with D possibly TRBD1 on 6 matching bases. CDR1 and CDR2 from the germline V gene are LGHNT and FRNRAP. The CDR3 consists of 21 residues. V dropped 4 bases and J dropped 0 bases, with 27 bases sitting between them. The CDR3 nucleotides are TGTGCTAGTGGTTCTTGGTACTGGTCAGGGGACCAATTCTCGAACACCGGGGAGCTGTTTTTT. This sequence encodes CASGSWYWSGDQFSNTGELFF.

This chain links TRBV6-6 with TRBJ1-4; 7 bases align to TRBD1. The CDR3 consists of 15 residues. The J segment lost 0 bases and the V segment lost 6 bases, leaving 4 bases of the junction unmatched. Germline V CDR1 and CDR2: MNHNY, SVGAGI (reference sequence). The CDR3 DNA reads as TGTGCCAGCAGCCCACAGGGGCCAACTAATGAAAAACTGTTTTTT. Its protein is CASSPQGPTNEKLFF.

The chain is built from TRBV19 and TRBJ1-4; maybe TRBD1 (5 bases). The V gene lost 5 bases and the J gene lost 8 bases, with 9 bases spanning the gap. The V gene's germline CDR1 is LNHDA and CDR2 SQIVND (reference sequence). This CDR3 contains 12 residues. The CDR3 loop is CASSPWGEKLFF. In DNA form, the CDR3 reads TGTGCCAGTAGTCCTTGGGGCGAAAAACTGTTTTTT.

This clone has only one observation. The rearrangement uses TRBV19 and TRBJ1-2; 10 nucleotides agree with TRBD1. Trimming at V came to 7 bases and at J to 4 bases, leaving 12 bases not matched to a gene. The CDR3 consists of 16 residues. CDR1 LNHDA and CDR2 SQIVND come from the germline V gene (reference sequence). The CDR3 sequence: CASMGTGVSPIYGYTF. The CDR3 nucleotides read TGTGCCAGTATGGGGACAGGGGTCTCTCCCATCTATGGCTACACCTTC. Full variable domain (outside the CDR3, taken from reference TRBV19 and TRBJ1-2): DGGITQSPKYLFRKEGQNVTLSCEQNLNHDAMYWYRQDPGQGLRLIYYSQIVNDFQKGDIAEGYSVSREKKESFPLTVTSAQKNPTAFYLCASMGTGVSPIYGYTFGSGTRLTVV.

This clone showed up just once. The V call is TRBV14, the J call TRBJ2-5, with D uncertain. The CDR3 spans 14 residues. V lost 2 bases and J 3 bases, leaving 10 bases between the germline ends. Germline lookup yields CDR1 SGHDN and CDR2 FVKESK. Written as DNA, the CDR3 is TGTGCCAGCAGCCAATTAGCAAAAGAAGAGACCCAGTACTTC. As protein: CASSQLAKEETQYF. Full variable domain (remainder filled in from reference TRBV14 and TRBJ2-5): EAGVTQFPSHSVIEKGQTVTLRCDPISGHDNLYWYRRVMGKEIKFLLHFVKESKQDESGMPNNRFLAERTGGTYSTLKVQPAELEDSGVYFCASSQLAKEETQYFGPGTRLLVL.

The V call is TRBV7-2, the J call TRBJ2-7; 7 bases agree with TRBD1. The CDR3 totals 15 residues. Per the germline V gene, CDR1 is SGHTA and CDR2 is FQGNSA. After removal of 5 bases from V and 1 base from J, the junction contained 8 bases not matched to a gene. The CDR3 nucleotides read TGTGCCAGCAGCGAAACCGGGACAGCTTCCTACGAGCAGTACTTC. It specifies CASSETGTASYEQYF.

V gene TRBV5-1 combines with J gene TRBJ2-1; 9 positions agree with TRBD1. The V gene end was trimmed by 5 bases and the J gene end by 3 bases; junction bases not matched to a gene: 3. Germline assignment: CDR1 SGHRS and CDR2 YFSETQ. This CDR3 has 14 amino acids. The CDR3 coding sequence is TGCGCCAGCAGATCGACAGGGGGCTACAATGAGCAGTTCTTC. Encoded protein: CASRSTGGYNEQFF.

Comments on this clone: The sample holds other DNA sequences that translate to the same CDR3. The chain is built from TRBV5-1 and TRBJ2-5; 7 bases are shared with TRBD2. This CDR3 spans 15 amino acids. Per the germline V gene, CDR1 is SGHRS and CDR2 is YFSETQ. V lost 0 bases to trimming and J lost 4 bases; unmatched junction nucleotides: 6. The CDR3 nucleotides read TGCGCCAGCAGCTTGGAGGGCGGGGGTAGAGAGACCCAGTACTTC. Translated, it gives CASSLEGGGRETQYF.

The chain combines TRBV30 with TRBJ1-5, with D possibly TRBD1 on 5 matching bases. This CDR3 contains 13 residues. Germline loops: CDR1 GTSNPN, CDR2 SVGIG (reference sequence). V was pared by 7 bases and J by 2 bases, with 12 bases between. This CDR3 is CAFSGGGNQPQHF. Written as DNA, the CDR3 is TGTGCCTTCTCGGGAGGGGGCAATCAGCCCCAGCATTTT. Looking up the rest from reference TRBV30 and TRBJ1-5 gives the full variable domain: SQTIHQWPATLVQPVGSPLSLECTVEGTSNPNLYWYRQAAGRGLQLLFYSVGIGQISSEVPQNLSASRPQDRQFILSSKKLLLSDSGFYLCAFSGGGNQPQHFGDGTRLSIL.